The 19 T cell receptor beta chains below were found in one sample sequenced in a study of OX40 agonist ivuxolimab in advanced cancers. Data came from immunoSEQ multiplex PCR; TCRdb stores just in-frame clones and leaves some out. The table has 60,000 to 90,000 clones, 80% to 90% seen once; the top ten hold roughly 6.3%. Sequencing was performed on CD4+ or CD8+ T cells sorted from blood, taken in a trial of the OX40 agonist ivuxolimab. The receptors stem from an adult with an advanced solid tumor such as melanoma, head and neck, liver or kidney cancer.

The chain couples TRBV10-2 to TRBJ2-6; 10 bases match TRBD2. The germline gives CDR1 WSHSY, CDR2 SAAADI. This CDR3 region has 17 residues. With 11 bases clipped from V and 3 bases from J, the junction kept 13 bases outside the gene matches. The CDR3 region is CAATHGAGGLGANVLTF. CDR3 nucleotides: TGCGCCGCCACCCACGGAGCGGGAGGGCTTGGGGCCAACGTCCTGACTTTC.

The chain links TRBV18 to TRBJ1-5, with a possible D match to TRBD1 (5 bases). The CDR3 is 17 amino acids. The germline V gene has CDR1 KGHSH and CDR2 LQKENI. V was pared by 2 bases and J by 0 bases, with 14 bases between. The CDR3 here is CASSPTGGGYSNQPQHF. CDR3 bases: TGTGCCAGCTCACCAACCGGGGGGGGTTATAGCAATCAGCCCCAGCATTTT.

This sequence joins TRBV14 and TRBJ2-7; 9 bases align to TRBD1. The CDR3 has 16 residues. Per germline, CDR1 SGHDN and CDR2 FVKESK. J lost 5 bases, V lost 2 bases, and 10 bases had no gene match. The CDR3 bases are TGTGCCAGCAGCCAACTGCTGGGACAGGGAAACGACGAGCAGTACTTC. This sequence encodes CASSQLLGQGNDEQYF.

V is TRBV7-9 and J is TRBJ2-5; no firm D call. Germline V CDR1 and CDR2: SEHNR, FQNEAQ (reference sequence). CDR3 length: 16 residues. With 1 base removed from V and 4 bases from J, the gap between germline ends came to 16 bases. CDR3 coding DNA: TGTGCCAGCAGCTTAGGGCTAGGTTCCACCCCAGAGACCCAGTACTTC. Translation gives CASSLGLGSTPETQYF.

The V and J genes are TRBV5-1 and TRBJ1-6; D ambiguous. Germline V gene sequence: CDR1 SGHRS, CDR2 YFSETQ. Trimming left V 2 bases short and J 6 bases short, with 12 bases between. The CDR3 loop spans 15 amino acids. This CDR3 reads CASSFGSGFNSPLHF. The CDR3 DNA reads TGCGCCAGCAGCTTCGGGAGCGGTTTTAATTCACCCCTCCACTTT. Combining the CDR3 with reference TRBV5-1 and TRBJ1-6 gives the whole variable domain KAGVTQTPRYLIKTRGQQVTLSCSPISGHRSVSWYQQTPGQGLQFLFEYFSETQRNKGNFPGRFSGRQFSNSRSEMNVSTLELGDSALYLCASSFGSGFNSPLHFGNGTRLTVT.

V is TRBV10-3 and J is TRBJ2-5; D not resolved. The length of the CDR3 is 11 residues. The V gene lost 3 bases and the J gene lost 5 bases, with 4 bases spanning the gap. Per the germline V gene, CDR1 is ENHRY and CDR2 is SYGVKD. The CDR3 region is CAISDRETQYF. CDR3 coding DNA: TGTGCCATCAGTGATAGGGAGACCCAGTACTTC.

The V call is TRBV30, the J call TRBJ2-3; tentative D call: TRBD2 (7 bases). V lost 4 bases, J lost 8 bases, and 16 bases lay in between. This CDR3 has 13 amino acids. Germline V lookup: CDR1 GTSNPN, CDR2 SVGIG (reference sequence). The CDR3 spells CAWKVRGGGTQYF. Written as DNA, the CDR3 is TGTGCCTGGAAAGTAAGGGGGGGTGGTACGCAGTATTTT.

The DNA for the CDR3 is TGTGCCAGCAGCTTGCGATTGAACACTGAAGCTTTCTTT. Its protein is CASSLRLNTEAFF. V is TRBV11-2 and J is TRBJ1-1; D call uncertain. V was cut by 3 bases and J by 0 bases, with 5 bases left in between. This CDR3 has 13 residues. CDR1 and CDR2 (germline): SGHAT, FQNNGV.

The V call is TRBV11-3, the J call TRBJ2-7; possibly TRBD1 for D (6 bases). From germline, CDR1 is SGHNT and CDR2 YENEEA. V lost 4 bases, J lost 1 base, and 8 bases lay in between. This CDR3 comprises 13 residues. The CDR3 region is CASSYGQSYEQYF. The CDR3 DNA follows: TGTGCCAGCAGCTACGGACAGTCCTACGAGCAGTACTTC.

The chain is built from TRBV10-2 and TRBJ1-5; 10 bases are shared with TRBD1. Germline CDR1 is WSHSY and CDR2 is SAAADI. The ends lost 8 bases at V and 7 bases at J; junction bases unmatched: 5. The CDR3 has 13 residues. CDR3 protein: CASVKDRGQPQHF. DNA of the CDR3: TGCGCCAGCGTCAAGGACAGGGGGCAGCCCCAGCATTTT.

V usage is TRBV5-4 and J usage is TRBJ1-2; a possible D gene is TRBD1 (6 bases). This CDR3 comprises 14 residues. V lost 1 base and J lost 3, with 10 bases in between. Per the germline V gene, CDR1 is SGHNT and CDR2 is YYREEE (reference sequence). The CDR3 DNA follows: TGTGCCAGCAGCTTGAGGGGGGCTGACTATGGCTACACCTTC. Protein: CASSLRGADYGYTF.

The rearrangement links TRBV7-3 to TRBJ2-1; TRBD2 might be the D (5 bases). Germline-derived CDR1 and CDR2 are SGHTA and FQGTGA. The CDR3 is 15 residues long. Trimming removed 5 bases from V and 4 bases from J, with 15 bases in between. The CDR3 DNA is TGTGCCAGCAGCCCTCGCGACCGAGGGTACAATGAGCAGTTCTTC. Its translation: CASSPRDRGYNEQFF.

The gene calls are TRBV11-2 and TRBJ1-1; D is uncertain. Germline V CDR1 and CDR2: SGHAT, FQNNGV. This CDR3 contains 12 residues. Trimming took off 2 bases at V and 6 bases at J, with 7 bases between the two ends. DNA for the CDR3: TGTGCCAGCAGCTTAACTTTTTCTGAAGCTTTCTTT. It codes for CASSLTFSEAFF. Full variable domain (outside the CDR3, taken from reference TRBV11-2 and TRBJ1-1): EAGVAQSPRYKIIEKRQSVAFWCNPISGHATLYWYQQILGQGPKLLIQFQNNGVVDDSQLPKDRFSAERLKGVDSTLKIQPAKLEDSAVYLCASSLTFSEAFFGQGTRLTVV.

This clone was counted once. The V call is TRBV11-3, the J call TRBJ2-7; TRBD1 matches 7 bases. V gave up 5 bases and J gave up 4 bases; unmatched junction bases: 8. The length of the CDR3 is 14 residues. CDR1 is SGHNT, CDR2 YENEEA, per germline. This CDR3 is CASSPQTGTYEQYF. DNA for the CDR3: TGTGCCAGCAGCCCCCAGACAGGGACATACGAGCAGTACTTC.

The rearrangement joins TRBV19 to TRBJ2-5, with D perhaps TRBD1 (6 bases). From germline, CDR1 is LNHDA and CDR2 SQIVND (reference sequence). Trimming shortened V by 6 bases and J by 5 bases, and 16 bases separated the two germline ends. The CDR3 has 14 amino acids. The CDR3 bases are TGTGCCAGTAGGCTCAGGGGAGCGGCGGAGACCCAGTACTTC. As protein: CASRLRGAAETQYF.

In its sample, this clone was seen once. The chain joins TRBV11-2 to TRBJ2-3; TRBD2 agrees at 8 bases. This CDR3 region has 15 residues. Germline-derived CDR1 and CDR2 are SGHAT and FQNNGV. V lost 4 bases to trimming and J lost 3 bases; unmatched junction nucleotides: 6. The CDR3 reads CASSSTSGKTDTQYF. CDR3 nucleotide sequence: TGTGCCAGCAGCTCCACTAGCGGAAAGACAGATACGCAGTATTTT.

The CDR3 DNA is TGTGCCAGCCGTGCTCTGGGAGGAGATACGCAGTATTTT. Translation: CASRALGGDTQYF. The rearrangement links TRBV19 to TRBJ2-3; D might be TRBD2 (6 bases). The CDR3 extends over 13 amino acids. Trimming pared 9 bases from V and 5 bases from J, leaving 15 bases between. Germline CDR1 is LNHDA and CDR2 is SQIVND (reference sequence).

The rearrangement uses TRBV6-5 and TRBJ2-7; 9 nucleotides match TRBD1. The CDR3 has 15 amino acids. V shed 6 bases, J shed 1 base, and the junction held 7 bases outside the gene matches. CDR1 and CDR2 from the germline V gene are MNHEY and SVGAGI. The CDR3 protein is CASRDTGGESYEQYF. DNA for the CDR3: TGTGCCAGCAGGGACACAGGGGGCGAATCCTACGAGCAGTACTTC.

V usage is TRBV6-4 and J usage is TRBJ1-2; D not certain. V was pared by 0 bases and J by 1 base, with 9 bases between. Germline lookup yields CDR1 MRHNA and CDR2 SNTAGT. CDR3 length: 15 amino acids. The CDR3 region has the DNA TGTGCCAGCAGTGACTCGCGGCATCTTAACTATGGCTACACCTTC. Amino acids: CASSDSRHLNYGYTF.